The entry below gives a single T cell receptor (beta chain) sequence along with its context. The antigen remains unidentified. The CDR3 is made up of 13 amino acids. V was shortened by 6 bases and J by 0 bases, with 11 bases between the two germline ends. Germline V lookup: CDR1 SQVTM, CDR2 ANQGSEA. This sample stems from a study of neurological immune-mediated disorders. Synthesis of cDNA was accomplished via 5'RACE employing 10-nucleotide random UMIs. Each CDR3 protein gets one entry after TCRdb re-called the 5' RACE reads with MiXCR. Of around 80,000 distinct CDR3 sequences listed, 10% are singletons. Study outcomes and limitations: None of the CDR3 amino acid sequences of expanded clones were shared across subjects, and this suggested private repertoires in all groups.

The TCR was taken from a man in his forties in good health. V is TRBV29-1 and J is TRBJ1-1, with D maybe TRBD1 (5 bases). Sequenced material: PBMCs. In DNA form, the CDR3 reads TGCAGCGTCAACAGGCTCATGAACACTGAAGCTTTCTTT. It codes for CSVNRLMNTEAFF.